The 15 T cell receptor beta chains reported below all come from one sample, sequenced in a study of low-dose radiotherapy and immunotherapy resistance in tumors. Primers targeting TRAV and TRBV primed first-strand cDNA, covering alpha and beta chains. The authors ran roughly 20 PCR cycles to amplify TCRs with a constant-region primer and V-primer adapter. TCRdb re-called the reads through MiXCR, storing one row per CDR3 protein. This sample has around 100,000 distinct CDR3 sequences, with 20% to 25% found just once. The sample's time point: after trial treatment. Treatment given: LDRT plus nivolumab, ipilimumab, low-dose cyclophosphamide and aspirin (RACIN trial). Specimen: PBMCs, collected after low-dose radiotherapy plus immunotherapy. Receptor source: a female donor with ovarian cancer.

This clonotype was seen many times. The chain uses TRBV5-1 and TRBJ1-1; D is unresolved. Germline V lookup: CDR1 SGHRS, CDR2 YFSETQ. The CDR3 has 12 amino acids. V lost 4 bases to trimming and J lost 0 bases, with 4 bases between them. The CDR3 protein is CASSRMNTEAFF. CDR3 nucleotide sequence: TGCGCCAGCAGCCGGATGAACACTGAAGCTTTCTTT. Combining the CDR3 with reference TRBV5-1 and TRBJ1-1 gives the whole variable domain KAGVTQTPRYLIKTRGQQVTLSCSPISGHRSVSWYQQTPGQGLQFLFEYFSETQRNKGNFPGRFSGRQFSNSRSEMNVSTLELGDSALYLCASSRMNTEAFFGQGTRLTVV.

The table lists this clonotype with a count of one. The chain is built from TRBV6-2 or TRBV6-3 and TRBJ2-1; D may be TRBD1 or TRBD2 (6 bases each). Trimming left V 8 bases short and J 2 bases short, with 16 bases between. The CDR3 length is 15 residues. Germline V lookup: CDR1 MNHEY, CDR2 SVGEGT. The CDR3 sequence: CASSPRGAAYNEQFF. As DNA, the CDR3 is TGTGCCAGCTCCCCTAGGGGGGCTGCCTACAATGAGCAGTTCTTC.

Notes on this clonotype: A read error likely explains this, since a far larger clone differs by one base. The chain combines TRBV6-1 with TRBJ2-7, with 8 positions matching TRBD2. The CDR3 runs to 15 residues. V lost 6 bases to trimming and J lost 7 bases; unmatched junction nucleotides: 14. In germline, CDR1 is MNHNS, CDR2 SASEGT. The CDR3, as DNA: TGTGCCAGCAGGCCCGGGGGGGGCAACTACAATGAGCAGTACTTC. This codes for CASRPGGGNYNEQYF.

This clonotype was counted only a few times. The CDR3 spells CASSLYQSKLDDQPQHF. For the CDR3, the DNA is TGTGCCAGCAGTTTATATCAATCCAAGCTCGATGATCAGCCCCAGCATTTT. V gene TRBV28 combines with J gene TRBJ1-5, with D unresolved. V was pared by 1 base and J by 5 bases, with 18 bases between. Germline CDR1 is MDHEN and CDR2 is SYDVKM. The CDR3 totals 17 residues.

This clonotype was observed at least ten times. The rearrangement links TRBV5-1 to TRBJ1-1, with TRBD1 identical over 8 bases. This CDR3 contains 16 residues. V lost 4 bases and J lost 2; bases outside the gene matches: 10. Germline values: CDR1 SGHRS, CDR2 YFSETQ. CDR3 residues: CASSAPRTGTNTEAFF. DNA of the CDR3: TGCGCCAGCAGCGCACCACGGACAGGGACAAACACTGAAGCTTTCTTT.

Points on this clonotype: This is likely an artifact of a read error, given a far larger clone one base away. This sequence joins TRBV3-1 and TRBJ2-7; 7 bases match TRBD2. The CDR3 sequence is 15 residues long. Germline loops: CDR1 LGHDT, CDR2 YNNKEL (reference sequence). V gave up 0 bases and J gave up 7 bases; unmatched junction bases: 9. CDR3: CASSQDPSGMDEQYF. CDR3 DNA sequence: TGTGCCAGCAGCCAAGATCCCAGCGGGATGGATGAGCAGTACTTC.

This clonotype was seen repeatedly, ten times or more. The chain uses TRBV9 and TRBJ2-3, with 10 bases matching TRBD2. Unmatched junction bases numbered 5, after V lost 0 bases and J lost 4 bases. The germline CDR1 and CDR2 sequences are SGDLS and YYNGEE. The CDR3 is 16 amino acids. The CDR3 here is CASSVVGAGGADTQYF. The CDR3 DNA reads TGTGCCAGCAGCGTAGTTGGAGCGGGGGGGGCAGATACGCAGTATTTT.

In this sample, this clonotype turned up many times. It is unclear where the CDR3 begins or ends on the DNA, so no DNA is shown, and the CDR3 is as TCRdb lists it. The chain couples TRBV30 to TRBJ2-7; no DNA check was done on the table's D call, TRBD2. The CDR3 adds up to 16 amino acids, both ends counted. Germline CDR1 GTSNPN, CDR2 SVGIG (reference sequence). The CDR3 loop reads CAWNLFGEGLLNEQYF.

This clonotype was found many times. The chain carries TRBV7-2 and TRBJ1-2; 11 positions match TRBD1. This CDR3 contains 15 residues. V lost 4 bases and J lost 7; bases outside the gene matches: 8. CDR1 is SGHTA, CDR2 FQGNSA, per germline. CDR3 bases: TGTGCCAGCAGCTCCAGTGGGACAGGGGGAGTTGGCTACACCTTC. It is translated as CASSSSGTGGVGYTF.

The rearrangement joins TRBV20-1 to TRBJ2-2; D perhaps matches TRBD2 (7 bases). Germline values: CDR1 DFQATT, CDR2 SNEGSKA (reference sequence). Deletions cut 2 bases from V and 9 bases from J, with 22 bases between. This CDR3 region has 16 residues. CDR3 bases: TGCAGTGCTAGACCTTGGACTAGTGGGGGGGCCCGGGAGCTGTTTTTT. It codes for CSARPWTSGGARELFF.

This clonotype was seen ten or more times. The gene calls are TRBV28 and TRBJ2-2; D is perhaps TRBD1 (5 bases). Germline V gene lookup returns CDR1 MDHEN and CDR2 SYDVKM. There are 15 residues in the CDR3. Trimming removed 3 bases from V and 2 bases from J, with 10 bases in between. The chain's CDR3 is CASSFSQGNTGELFF. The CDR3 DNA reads TGTGCCAGCAGTTTTTCCCAGGGAAACACCGGGGAGCTGTTTTTT.

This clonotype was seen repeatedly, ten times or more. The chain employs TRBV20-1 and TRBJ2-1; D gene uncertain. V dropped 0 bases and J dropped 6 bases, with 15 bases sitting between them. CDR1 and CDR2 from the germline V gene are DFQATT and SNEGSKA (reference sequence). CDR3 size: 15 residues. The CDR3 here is CSARDEDSPLNEQFF. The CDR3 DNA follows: TGCAGTGCTAGAGATGAGGATAGCCCTCTCAATGAGCAGTTCTTC.

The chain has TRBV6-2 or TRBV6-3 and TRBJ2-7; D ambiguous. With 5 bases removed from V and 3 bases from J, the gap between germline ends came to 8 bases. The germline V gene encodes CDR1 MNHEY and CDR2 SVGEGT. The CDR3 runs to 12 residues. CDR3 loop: CASSGDGYEQYF. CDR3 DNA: TGTGCCAGCAGTGGAGACGGCTACGAGCAGTACTTC.

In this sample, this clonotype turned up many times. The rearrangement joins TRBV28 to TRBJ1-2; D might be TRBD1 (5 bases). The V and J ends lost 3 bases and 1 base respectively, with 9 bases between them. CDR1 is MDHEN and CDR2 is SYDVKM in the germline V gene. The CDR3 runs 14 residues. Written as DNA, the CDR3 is TGTGCCAGCAGTTTCGCAGGGCGTAACTATGGCTACACCTTC. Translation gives CASSFAGRNYGYTF.

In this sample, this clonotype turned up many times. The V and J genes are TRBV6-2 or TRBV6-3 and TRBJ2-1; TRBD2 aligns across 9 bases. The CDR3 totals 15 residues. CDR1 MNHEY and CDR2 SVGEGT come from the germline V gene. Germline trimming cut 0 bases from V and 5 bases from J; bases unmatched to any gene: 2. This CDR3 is CASSYSTSGNNEQFF. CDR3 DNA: TGTGCCAGCAGTTACTCGACTAGCGGAAACAATGAGCAGTTCTTC.